This T cell receptor (beta chain) was recovered during a study of T cells in Graves' hyperthyroidism and ophthalmopathy. Findings and limits, study-wide: Expanded thyroid clonotypes (above 0.001) were mostly also found in blood.

For this clonotype: Antigen: not known.

The CDR3 contains 9 residues. V lost 7 bases to trimming and J lost 4 bases, with 2 bases between them. CDR1 is LNHDA and CDR2 is SQIVND in the germline V gene (reference sequence). Researchers took RNA transcripts and amplified the TCR beta CDR3 regions from them. The TCR CDR3 first-round RT-PCR relied on the HTBI primer set. TCRdb reprocessed the multiplex PCR reads via MiXCR and lists one record per CDR3 protein. The data hold 350,000 to 400,000 distinct CDR3 sequences, with around 14% observed a single time. J is TRBJ2-7 and V is TRBV19; D is unclear. This sequence originates from an older woman with Graves' hyperthyroidism. The sequencing input was blood. The CDR3 is CASMYEQYF. DNA of the CDR3: TGTGCCAGTATGTACGAGCAGTACTTC.